The rows below give T cell receptor beta chains drawn from one sample of a study of T cell responses to AZD1222 COVID-19 vaccine. Measured with immunoSEQ multiplex PCR; TCRdb has only the in-frame clones, and not every one. The sample holds approximately 81,000 clones; under 95% are singletons and the top ten take 4.5%. This material consisted of peripheral blood, taken on day 0 of MenACWY control vaccination. These receptors were obtained from an adult in good health. CDR3s include the opening cysteine and the closing phenylalanine or tryptophan. Fields, in order: J gene, V gene, clone size, CDR3 protein. Clone size appears in some rows only: once, few, many, or a class for an expanded clone.

J gene: TRBJ1-4; V gene: TRBV28; clone size: once; CDR3 protein: CASSFGSATPHKLFF
J gene: TRBJ1-2; V gene: TRBV19; clone size: -; CDR3 protein: CASSMLQSYGYTF
J gene: TRBJ2-7; V gene: TRBV3-1/TRBV3-2; clone size: -; CDR3 protein: CASSPGQGGYEQYF
J gene: TRBJ2-3; V gene: TRBV5-6; clone size: -; CDR3 protein: CASSLARSGLRRMNTQYF
J gene: TRBJ1-2; V gene: TRBV2; clone size: -; CDR3 protein: CARRGQGFDYTF
J gene: TRBJ2-2; V gene: TRBV9; clone size: once; CDR3 protein: CASSVYGGYTGELFF
J gene: TRBJ2-4; V gene: TRBV7-9; clone size: -; CDR3 protein: CASSLVLGDLAKNIQYF
J gene: TRBJ2-5; V gene: TRBV7-3; clone size: once; CDR3 protein: CASSLSGHRQETQYF
J gene: TRBJ2-1; V gene: TRBV27; clone size: -; CDR3 protein: CASLLRASSYNEQFF
J gene: TRBJ1-2; V gene: TRBV14; clone size: many; CDR3 protein: CASSQETADYGYTF
J gene: TRBJ1-1; V gene: TRBV14; clone size: -; CDR3 protein: CASSPGGKAFF
J gene: TRBJ1-1; V gene: TRBV2; clone size: once; CDR3 protein: CASTGQNTEAFF
J gene: TRBJ1-3; V gene: TRBV5-1; clone size: -; CDR3 protein: CASNYFWGRDGNTIYF
J gene: TRBJ2-2; V gene: TRBV7-2; clone size: -; CDR3 protein: CASSLLAGLRGGTGELFF
J gene: TRBJ1-5; V gene: TRBV7-2; clone size: -; CDR3 protein: CASSLGGYGNQPQHF
J gene: TRBJ2-1; V gene: TRBV28; clone size: -; CDR3 protein: CASSSGTYNEQFF
J gene: TRBJ1-1; V gene: TRBV5-1; clone size: -; CDR3 protein: CASSLINAGKGTEAFF
J gene: TRBJ1-4; V gene: TRBV7-6; clone size: -; CDR3 protein: CASSPGWDEKLFF
J gene: TRBJ1-4; V gene: TRBV24-1; clone size: -; CDR3 protein: CATQPNQGEKLFF
J gene: TRBJ1-4; V gene: TRBV6-4; clone size: -; CDR3 protein: CANLKLFF
J gene: TRBJ1-5; V gene: TRBV3-1/TRBV3-2; clone size: -; CDR3 protein: CASSQVQGSQPQHF
J gene: TRBJ2-3; V gene: TRBV15; clone size: -; CDR3 protein: CATSRDRAGGADTQYF
J gene: TRBJ1-5; V gene: TRBV27; clone size: -; CDR3 protein: CASSPRGPNQPQHF
J gene: TRBJ1-1; V gene: TRBV11-2; clone size: once; CDR3 protein: CASSRSLNTEAFF
J gene: TRBJ2-3; V gene: TRBV29-1; clone size: -; CDR3 protein: CSAMGGRGGTQYF
J gene: TRBJ1-1; V gene: TRBV11-3; clone size: -; CDR3 protein: CASSLDNSGEAFF
J gene: TRBJ1-6; V gene: TRBV6-5; clone size: -; CDR3 protein: CATRQGASIASPLHF
J gene: TRBJ2-5; V gene: TRBV5-1; clone size: -; CDR3 protein: CASSAGLGETQYF
J gene: TRBJ1-3; V gene: TRBV28; clone size: -; CDR3 protein: CASSRTVLNTIYF
J gene: TRBJ2-3; V gene: TRBV2; clone size: -; CDR3 protein: CAVSEERAQYF
J gene: TRBJ2-1; V gene: TRBV9; clone size: -; CDR3 protein: CASSPSLRRTNNEQFF
J gene: TRBJ1-3; V gene: TRBV12-3/TRBV12-4; clone size: -; CDR3 protein: CASSFTGNTIYF